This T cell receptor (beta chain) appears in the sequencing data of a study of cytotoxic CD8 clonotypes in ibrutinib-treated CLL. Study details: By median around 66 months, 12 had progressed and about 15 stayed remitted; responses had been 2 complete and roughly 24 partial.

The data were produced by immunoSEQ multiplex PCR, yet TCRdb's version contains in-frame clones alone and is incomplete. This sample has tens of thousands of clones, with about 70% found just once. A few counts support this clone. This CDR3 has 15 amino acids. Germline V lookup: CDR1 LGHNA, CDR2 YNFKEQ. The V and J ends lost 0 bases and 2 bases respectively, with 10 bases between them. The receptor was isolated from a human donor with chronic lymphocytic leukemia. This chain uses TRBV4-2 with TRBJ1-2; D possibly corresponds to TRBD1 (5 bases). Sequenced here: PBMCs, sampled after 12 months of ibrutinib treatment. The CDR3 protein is CASSQESGRNYGYTF. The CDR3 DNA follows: TGTGCCAGCAGCCAAGAGTCGGGACGGAACTATGGCTACACCTTC.